A selection of T cell receptor beta chains follows, all from one sample in a study of graft-versus-host responses after intestinal transplantation. TCRdb keeps only in-frame clones here, not all; method: immunoSEQ multiplex PCR. The table shows about 54,000 clones, with under 95% occurring only once. The sequencing here drew on PBMCs, taken approximately 97 weeks after intestinal transplant. These receptors were obtained from a human patient who received an intestinal transplant, so some T cells may come from the graft donor. CDR3s include the opening cysteine and the closing phenylalanine or tryptophan. A D gene is named only where the DNA matches it firmly. Some rows mark clone size as missing; the rest say once, few, many or name a class of expanded clone.

TRBJ2-7	13	-	TRBV27	-	CASSLGRGYEQYF	TGTGCCAGCAGTTTAGGCAGAGGGTACGAGCAGTACTTC
TRBJ1-2	15	-	TRBV6-5	-	CASSYRGGRAYGYTF	TGTGCCAGCAGTTACAGGGGTGGCAGAGCCTATGGCTACACCTTC
TRBJ1-1	11	-	TRBV10-3	once	CAISESTEAFF	TGTGCCATCAGTGAGAGCACTGAAGCTTTCTTT
TRBJ2-7	11	-	TRBV19	once	CASLEGYEQYF	TGTGCCAGCCTGGAGGGCTACGAGCAGTACTTC
TRBJ2-7	14	-	TRBV6-6	-	CASSYRTGVGEQYF	TGTGCCAGCAGTTACCGAACAGGTGTTGGCGAGCAGTACTTC
TRBJ2-3	17	TRBD2	TRBV4-1	-	CASSQGPAGASTDTQYF	TGCGCCAGCAGCCAAGGGCCAGCGGGGGCCAGCACAGATACGCAGTATTTT
TRBJ2-1	13	-	TRBV27	-	CASSQRGRGEQFF	TGTGCCAGCAGTCAACGTGGGCGAGGGGAGCAGTTCTTC
TRBJ2-7	15	TRBD2	TRBV4-1	once	CASSQEGLAAYEQYF	TGCGCCAGCAGCCAAGAGGGCCTAGCGGCCTACGAGCAGTACTTC
TRBJ2-1	17	TRBD1	TRBV7-6	-	CASSHTSGQGFQNEQFF	TGTGCCAGCAGCCATACATCCGGACAGGGGTTCCAGAATGAGCAGTTCTTC
TRBJ1-1	18	TRBD1	TRBV5-1	-	CASSLAMSRGRYNTEAFF	TGCGCCAGCAGCTTGGCGATGTCCAGGGGGCGTTATAACACTGAAGCTTTCTTT
TRBJ1-2	14	TRBD1	TRBV5-6	-	CASSLPGQAYGYTF	TGTGCCAGCAGCTTGCCGGGACAGGCTTATGGCTACACCTTC
TRBJ2-1	15	TRBD1	TRBV5-4	-	CASSLLQGAYNEQFF	TGTGCCAGCAGCTTGTTACAGGGGGCCTACAATGAGCAGTTCTTC
TRBJ2-5	17	-	TRBV6-1	-	CASSDGSWITVDETQYF	TGTGCCAGCAGTGATGGCAGTTGGATCACCGTCGACGAGACCCAGTACTTC
TRBJ1-1	16	-	TRBV21-1	-	CASSKRDRKKDTEAFF	TGTGCCAGCAGCAAACGAGACCGAAAGAAGGACACTGAAGCTTTCTTT
TRBJ2-5	16	-	TRBV6-5	-	CASSYSISGGEETQYF	TGTGCCAGCAGTTACTCGATCTCCGGGGGCGAGGAGACCCAGTACTTC
TRBJ2-2	13	-	TRBV6-5	once	CASSYSGTGELFF	TGTGCCAGCAGTTACAGCGGGACCGGGGAGCTGTTTTTT
TRBJ1-1	13	-	TRBV11-2	-	CASRQTMNTEAFF	TGTGCCAGCAGACAAACAATGAACACTGAAGCTTTCTTT
TRBJ2-7	15	-	TRBV5-6	-	CASSPGLISSYEQYF	TGTGCCAGCAGCCCAGGGCTTATCAGCTCCTACGAGCAGTACTTC
TRBJ2-7	14	-	TRBV10-2	-	CASSEALRQYEQYF	TGCGCCAGCAGTGAGGCCCTCCGACAGTACGAGCAGTACTTC
TRBJ1-2	13	-	TRBV28	-	CASSLGQSYGYTF	TGTGCCAGCAGTCTTGGACAGAGCTATGGCTACACCTTC
TRBJ2-7	15	-	TRBV30	-	CAWSAIGGTSYEQYF	TGTGCCTGGAGTGCTATTGGGGGAACCTCCTACGAGCAGTACTTC
TRBJ1-1	14	-	TRBV7-9	-	CASSLGRPGTEAFF	TGTGCCAGCAGCCTGGGGCGGCCGGGCACTGAAGCTTTCTTT
TRBJ1-5	13	-	TRBV6-1	-	CASSPTGYQPQHF	TGTGCCAGCAGTCCCACAGGGTATCAGCCCCAGCATTTT
TRBJ2-3	8	-	TRBV20-1	-	CSATPQYF	TGCAGTGCTACACCGCAGTATTTT
TRBJ2-7	12	-	TRBV6-5	-	CASSRTAHEQYF	TGTGCCAGCAGCAGGACAGCCCACGAGCAGTACTTC
TRBJ2-1	15	TRBD2	TRBV6-5	-	CASSSPGGPYNEQFF	TGTGCCAGCAGTAGCCCGGGGGGACCCTACAATGAGCAGTTCTTC
TRBJ2-2	15	-	TRBV11-2	-	CASSPIGPGPGELFF	TGTGCCAGCAGCCCCATAGGACCCGGTCCCGGGGAGCTGTTTTTT
TRBJ2-7	15	-	TRBV6-1	-	CASSERGQQDYEQYF	TGTGCCAGCAGTGAACGCGGGCAGCAAGACTACGAGCAGTACTTC
TRBJ2-1	14	TRBD1	TRBV11-2	-	CASSWDRGTNEQFF	TGTGCCAGCAGCTGGGACAGGGGAACCAATGAGCAGTTCTTC
TRBJ2-2	14	-	TRBV19	-	CASSSQGTAGELFF	TGTGCCAGTAGTAGTCAGGGTACCGCCGGGGAGCTGTTTTTT
TRBJ2-3	11	-	TRBV5-4	-	CASARGGTQYF	TGTGCCAGCGCGCGAGGTGGTACGCAGTATTTT
TRBJ2-7	15	TRBD1	TRBV18	-	CASSPIGQGAYEQYF	TGTGCCAGCTCACCAATCGGACAGGGGGCCTACGAGCAGTACTTC
TRBJ1-1	14	-	TRBV7-9	once	CASSLGGVYTEAFF	TGTGCCAGCAGCTTAGGAGGGGTGTACACTGAAGCTTTCTTT
TRBJ2-5	14	TRBD2	TRBV6-1	-	CASSEVGGRQTQYF	TGTGCCAGCAGTGAAGTGGGGGGGAGACAGACCCAGTACTTC
TRBJ2-1	14	-	TRBV30	-	CAWSVLYLAEEQFF	TGTGCCTGGAGTGTTCTATACCTAGCAGAGGAGCAGTTCTTC